The 27 T cell receptor beta chains below come from one sample, sequenced in a study of CD8 T cells in ankylosing spondylitis (dated 2017 in TCRdb). Receptor amplification or capture employed 5' RACE. Sequencing was performed on an Illumina HiSeq 2500. The public reads were run again by TCRdb, first through fastp at Q25 and then through MiXCR, and only productive beta chains were kept. Rows with a matching CDR3 protein are joined into one entry that keeps the most common DNA and genes. The sample table holds about 240,000 distinct CDR3 sequences, of which roughly 8.6% were seen once. The ten largest clones add up to approximately 6.2% of the sample. Specimen: blood, either unsorted or a sorted T cell fraction (not recorded which). The receptors derive from a male donor with ankylosing spondylitis or in good health (not recorded which).

This chain connects TRBV2 to TRBJ2-1, with 8 bases matching TRBD2. This CDR3 comprises 14 residues. CDR1 and CDR2 from the germline V gene are SNHLY and FYNNEI. J was trimmed by 0 bases and V by 6 bases; bases with no gene match: 1. The CDR3 coding sequence is TGTGCCAGCAGGCGGGAGGACTCCTACAATGAGCAGTTCTTC. This sequence encodes CASRREDSYNEQFF.

The table lists this clonotype with many counts. One junction end disagrees with the germline gene, perhaps due to a read error. This sequence joins TRBV12-3 or TRBV12-4 and TRBJ1-2; D is ambiguous. The CDR3 has 13 amino acids. This CDR3 is CASSLAVNYGYTF. The CDR3 nucleotides read TGTGCCAGCAGCTTAGCAGTTAACTATGGCTACACCTTC.

In this sample, this clonotype turned up a few times. This chain links TRBV20-1 with TRBJ2-1, with TRBD2 matching 12 bases. This CDR3 spans 14 amino acids. Germline V gene lookup returns CDR1 DFQATT and CDR2 SNEGSKA (reference sequence). The V and J ends lost 6 bases and 7 bases, in that order; junction bases with no gene match: 7. The CDR3 nucleotides read TGCAGTGCAAGAAGACTAGCGGGAGAAAATGAGCAGTTCTTC. Residues: CSARRLAGENEQFF.

The chain links TRBV4-2 to TRBJ1-2, with D perhaps matching TRBD1 (5 bases). Germline CDR1 is LGHNA and CDR2 is YNFKEQ. The CDR3 is made up of 14 amino acids. V gave up 1 base and J gave up 2 bases, with 8 bases separating them. CDR3 in amino acids: CASSQGWGNYGYTF. DNA of the CDR3: TGTGCCAGCAGCCAAGGGTGGGGGAACTATGGCTACACCTTC.

The sample holds many counts of this clonotype. This chain links TRBV10-3 with TRBJ1-5; D is ambiguous. V gave up 5 bases and J gave up 7 bases, with 12 bases separating them. Germline V gene sequence: CDR1 ENHRY, CDR2 SYGVKD. There are 13 residues in the CDR3. The CDR3 protein is CAISSPGRQPQHF. CDR3 bases: TGTGCCATCAGTTCCCCCGGAAGACAGCCCCAGCATTTT.

The gene calls are TRBV12-3 or TRBV12-4 and TRBJ1-2; D remains ambiguous. Trimming took 4 bases from V and 5 from J, leaving 5 bases between them. The CDR3 runs 11 residues. The CDR3 DNA reads as TGTGCCAGCAGTTACTATTATGGCTACACCTTC. This gives the protein CASSYYYGYTF.

This clonotype was counted many times. The J gene is TRBJ1-1, the V gene TRBV29-1, with D possibly TRBD1 on 5 matching bases. Looked up from germline, CDR1 is SQVTM and CDR2 is ANQGSEA. Between the trimmed V and J ends, which lost 8 bases and 2 bases, there was a span of 30 bases. CDR3 length: 18 amino acids. The CDR3 spells CSCTVESGSFLGNTEAFF. CDR3 in DNA: TGCAGCTGTACGGTAGAGTCAGGGAGTTTTCTGGGCAACACTGAAGCTTTCTTT.

The chain is built from TRBV10-3 and TRBJ2-7; TRBD1 matches 8 bases. The CDR3 contains 12 residues. Germline V gene data show CDR1 as ENHRY and CDR2 as SYGVKD. V lost 11 bases, J lost 2 bases, and 5 bases stayed unmatched. The CDR3 nucleotides read TGTGCCTCCTGGACAGGGACCTACGAGCAGTACTTC. Translated: CASWTGTYEQYF.

This clonotype came up a few times. The CDR3, as DNA: TGTGCCAGCAGCCCCGATGGCAGTATAAACACTGAAGCTTTCTTT. Translating gives CASSPDGSINTEAFF. The chain carries TRBV7-3 and TRBJ1-1; D call uncertain. The CDR3 covers 15 residues. Germline lookup yields CDR1 SGHTA and CDR2 FQGTGA. V was clipped by 5 bases and J by 2 bases, with 15 bases between them.

This clonotype has ten or more counts. DNA of the CDR3: TGTGCCAGCAGCCTTTTGAGAAGCACAGATACGCAGTATTTT. It translates to CASSLLRSTDTQYF. This rearrangement joins TRBV27 to TRBJ2-3; D not resolved. CDR3 size: 14 residues. V was clipped by 6 bases and J by 0 bases, with 10 bases between them. The germline gives CDR1 MNHEY, CDR2 SMNVEV (reference sequence).

This clonotype was counted ten times or more. J is TRBJ1-1 and V is TRBV6-5; D gene uncertain. The germline gives CDR1 MNHEY, CDR2 SVGAGI. V was trimmed by 2 bases and J by 4 bases, leaving 11 bases between them. This CDR3 comprises 14 residues. This CDR3 reads CASSYGVLATEAFF. The CDR3 DNA reads as TGTGCCAGCAGTTACGGGGTGTTGGCCACTGAAGCTTTCTTT.

This clonotype was detected many times. V is TRBV6-2 or TRBV6-3 and J is TRBJ2-2; TRBD1 is a possible D gene (6 bases). The V gene's germline CDR1 is MNHEY and CDR2 SVGEGT. Trimming pared 7 bases from V and 4 bases from J, leaving 22 bases between. The CDR3 loop spans 17 amino acids. The CDR3, as DNA: TGTGCCAGCACCGATAGATTAGGGGGAAGTGGCACCGGGGAGCTGTTTTTT. Translating it yields CASTDRLGGSGTGELFF.

V is TRBV5-5 and J is TRBJ2-3; 11 bases line up with TRBD2. The germline V gene has CDR1 SGHKS and CDR2 YYEKEE (reference sequence). The CDR3 runs to 16 residues. J lost 2 bases, V lost 1 base, and 3 bases had no gene match. Here the CDR3 reads CASSLPTSGATDTQYF. The CDR3 coding sequence is TGTGCCAGCAGCTTGCCGACTAGCGGGGCCACAGATACGCAGTATTTT.

In its sample, this clonotype was seen many times. The gene calls are TRBV20-1 and TRBJ1-6, with D perhaps TRBD1 (6 bases). Germline assignment: CDR1 DFQATT and CDR2 SNEGSKA (reference sequence). The CDR3 consists of 14 residues. The V gene lost 3 bases and the J gene lost 7 bases, with 13 bases spanning the gap. The CDR3 DNA reads as TGCAGTGCTAGGAAGGGGGAAGGAAATTCACCCCTCCACTTT. This codes for CSARKGEGNSPLHF.

This clonotype was observed many times. This chain joins TRBV28 and TRBJ1-5; D call uncertain. The CDR3 runs 16 residues. Germline loops: CDR1 MDHEN, CDR2 SYDVKM. V gave up 5 bases and J gave up 3 bases, with 17 bases separating them. In DNA form, the CDR3 reads TGTGCCAGCAGTCTTACCCACCGGGTCTCCAATCAGCCCCAGCATTTT. Translated: CASSLTHRVSNQPQHF.

This clonotype was counted many times. V gene TRBV20-1 combines with J gene TRBJ2-3; 8 bases fit TRBD1. This CDR3 comprises 15 residues. Germline V CDR1 and CDR2: DFQATT, SNEGSKA (reference sequence). Germline trimming cut 5 bases from V and 9 bases from J; bases unmatched to any gene: 16. The CDR3 DNA reads as TGCAGTGCTGACCGGGGACAGGTCGGCGGATCGACGCAGTATTTT. It codes for CSADRGQVGGSTQYF.

Note on this clonotype: An end of the junction does not agree with germline; a read error may underlie this. The chain joins TRBV7-2 to TRBJ2-1; the D is unclear. The germline CDR1 and CDR2 sequences are SGHTA and FQGNSA. This CDR3 region has 15 residues. CDR3 in DNA: TGTGCCAGCACCCTCGGGTGGGCCAGCTACGATGAGCAGTTCTTC. Translated: CASTLGWASYDEQFF. Full variable domain (outside the CDR3, taken from reference TRBV7-2 and TRBJ2-1): GAGVSQSPSNKVTEKGKDVELRCDPISGHTALYWYRQSLGQGLEFLIYFQGNSAPDKSGLPSDRFSAERTGGSVSTLTIQRTQQEDSAVYLCASTLGWASYDEQFFGPGTRLTVL.

This clonotype has ten or more counts. The chain has TRBV14 and TRBJ2-1; unclear D gene. V was trimmed by 1 base and J by 7 bases, leaving 8 bases between them. Germline V gives CDR1 SGHDN, CDR2 FVKESK. The CDR3 consists of 13 residues. CDR3 region: CASSQVRVNEQFF. In DNA, the CDR3 is TGTGCCAGCAGCCAAGTAAGGGTTAATGAGCAGTTCTTC.

This clonotype was observed many times. This chain joins TRBV5-1 and TRBJ2-5; possible D gene TRBD1, 6 bases. V was pared by 4 bases and J by 1 base, with 11 bases between. Germline V gene sequence: CDR1 SGHRS, CDR2 YFSETQ. The CDR3 runs 14 residues. CDR3 sequence (DNA): TGCGCCAGCAGCGTGGGACAAATCCAAGAGACCCAGTACTTC. Translating gives CASSVGQIQETQYF.

This clonotype came up many times. The chain employs TRBV20-1 and TRBJ2-2; tentatively, D is TRBD2 (5 bases). Trimming pared 0 bases from V and 1 base from J, leaving 12 bases between. From germline, CDR1 is DFQATT and CDR2 SNEGSKA (reference sequence). The CDR3 consists of 16 residues. The DNA of the CDR3 is TGCAGTGCTAGAGACCTGGACCGGGAGAACACCGGGGAGCTGTTTTTT. Amino acids: CSARDLDRENTGELFF.

There are many counts of this clonotype. The chain recombines TRBV5-1 with TRBJ1-1, with no clear D. This CDR3 is 15 amino acids long. V was trimmed by 3 bases and J by 1 base, leaving 13 bases between them. The germline gives CDR1 SGHRS, CDR2 YFSETQ. The CDR3 here is CASSSGPLGNTEAFF. CDR3 nucleotide sequence: TGCGCCAGCAGCTCGGGTCCACTGGGGAACACTGAAGCTTTCTTT.

There are many counts of this clonotype. V usage is TRBV7-6 and J usage is TRBJ2-3; D is possibly TRBD1 or TRBD2 (5 bases each). Trimming stripped 5 bases from V and 1 base from J, with 13 bases between. Per germline, CDR1 SGHVS and CDR2 FNYEAQ. This CDR3 spans 15 amino acids. The CDR3, as DNA: TGTGCCAGCAGCCCGGGACCTTCACGCACAGATACGCAGTATTTT. This sequence encodes CASSPGPSRTDTQYF.

The CDR3 DNA sequence: TGTGCCAGCAGCTTAGGGTCCGGGGTCAATCAGCCCCAGCATTTT. Amino acids: CASSLGSGVNQPQHF. The chain is built from TRBV5-5 and TRBJ1-5, with D unclear. CDR3 length equals 15 residues. Trimming took off 2 bases at V and 3 bases at J, with 12 bases between the two ends. From germline, CDR1 is SGHKS and CDR2 YYEKEE (reference sequence).

This clonotype came up many times. The chain uses TRBV6-2 or TRBV6-3 and TRBJ2-5; 8 bases map to TRBD2. Germline CDR1 MNHEY, CDR2 SVGEGT. The CDR3 loop spans 16 amino acids. V dropped 4 bases and J dropped 2; count of bases not matched to a gene: 9. The CDR3 nucleotides read TGTGCCAGCAGTTCTCTAGGGGTAGCGGGGCAAGAGACCCAGTACTTC. The encoded protein is CASSSLGVAGQETQYF.

Ten or more counts support this clonotype. The chain couples TRBV20-1 to TRBJ2-1, with 7 bases matching TRBD2. V trimming: 1 base; J trimming: 1 base; junction bases outside the gene matches: 7. Germline lookup yields CDR1 DFQATT and CDR2 SNEGSKA (reference sequence). This CDR3 region has 16 residues. The CDR3 coding sequence is TGCAGTGCTAGAGTCTTGAGCGGGAAGTCCTACAATGAGCAGTTCTTC. This gives the protein CSARVLSGKSYNEQFF.

This clonotype was observed many times. The genes are TRBV6-5 and TRBJ1-5; 8 nucleotides match TRBD1. The CDR3 has 18 residues. The germline gives CDR1 MNHEY, CDR2 SVGAGI. V gave up 1 base and J gave up 4 bases; unmatched junction bases: 12. CDR3 sequence (DNA): TGTGCCAGCAGTTACTTTAAACCTGGACAGGGCATTAATCAGCCCCAGCATTTT. Protein: CASSYFKPGQGINQPQHF.

For this clonotype: A much larger clone differs by one base, so this may be a read error. The chain uses TRBV29-1 and TRBJ1-2; D is perhaps TRBD1 (6 bases). The CDR3 consists of 13 residues. The V gene's germline CDR1 is SQVTM and CDR2 ANQGSEA. The CDR3 DNA follows: TGCAGCGTTGAGAGGCAGGGGAGCTATGGCTGCACCTTC. It specifies CSVERQGSYGCTF.